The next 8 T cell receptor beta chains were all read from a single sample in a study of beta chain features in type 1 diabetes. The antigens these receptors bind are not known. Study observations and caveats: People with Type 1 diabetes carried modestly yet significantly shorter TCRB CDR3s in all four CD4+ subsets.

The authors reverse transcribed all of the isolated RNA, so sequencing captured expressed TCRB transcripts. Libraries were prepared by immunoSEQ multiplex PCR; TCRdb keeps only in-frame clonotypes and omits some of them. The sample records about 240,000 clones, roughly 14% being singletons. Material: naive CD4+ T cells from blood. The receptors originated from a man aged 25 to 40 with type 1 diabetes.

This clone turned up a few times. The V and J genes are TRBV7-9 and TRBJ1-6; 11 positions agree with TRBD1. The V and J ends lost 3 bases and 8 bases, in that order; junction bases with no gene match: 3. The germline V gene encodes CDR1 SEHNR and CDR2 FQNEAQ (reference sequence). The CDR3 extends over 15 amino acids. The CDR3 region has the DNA TGTGCCAGCAGCTTCGCGGACAGGGGGCATTCACCCCTCCACTTT. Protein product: CASSFADRGHSPLHF. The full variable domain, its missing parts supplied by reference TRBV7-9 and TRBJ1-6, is DTGVSQNPRHKITKRGQNVTFRCDPISEHNRLYWYRQTLGQGPEFLTYFQNEAQLEKSRLLSDRFSAERPKGSFSTLEIQRTEQGDSAMYLCASSFADRGHSPLHFGNGTRLTVT.

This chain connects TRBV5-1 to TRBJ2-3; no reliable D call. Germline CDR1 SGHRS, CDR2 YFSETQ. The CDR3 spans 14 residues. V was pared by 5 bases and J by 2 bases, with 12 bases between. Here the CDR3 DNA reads TGCGCCAGCAGGCCGAGCCCTACCACAGATACGCAGTATTTT. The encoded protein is CASRPSPTTDTQYF.

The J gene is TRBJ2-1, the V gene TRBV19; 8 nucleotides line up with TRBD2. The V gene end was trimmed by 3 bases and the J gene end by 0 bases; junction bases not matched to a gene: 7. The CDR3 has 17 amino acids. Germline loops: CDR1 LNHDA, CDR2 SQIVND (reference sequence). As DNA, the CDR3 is TGTGCCAGTAGTATGGATCTAGCGGGCCGCTCCTACAATGAGCAGTTCTTC. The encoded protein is CASSMDLAGRSYNEQFF.

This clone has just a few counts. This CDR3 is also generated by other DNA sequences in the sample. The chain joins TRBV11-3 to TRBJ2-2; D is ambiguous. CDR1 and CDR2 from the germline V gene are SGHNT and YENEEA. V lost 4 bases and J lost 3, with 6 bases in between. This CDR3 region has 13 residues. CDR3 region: CASSSRDTGELFF. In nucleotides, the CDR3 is TGTGCCAGCAGCTCCCGGGACACCGGGGAGCTGTTTTTT.

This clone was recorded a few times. DNA for the CDR3: TGTGCCAGCAGTGAAGCCCTCCGGGAACAGCATTTT. Translation gives CASSEALREQHF. This chain connects TRBV2 to TRBJ1-5, with unresolved D. The CDR3 has 12 residues. Trimming left V 0 bases short and J 13 bases short, with 10 bases between. The germline V gene encodes CDR1 SNHLY and CDR2 FYNNEI.

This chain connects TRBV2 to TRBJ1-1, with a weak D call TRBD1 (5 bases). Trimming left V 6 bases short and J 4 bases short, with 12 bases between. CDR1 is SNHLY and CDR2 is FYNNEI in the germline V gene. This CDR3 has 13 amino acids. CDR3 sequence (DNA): TGTGCCAGCAGCCCGGATCAGGGCACTGAAGCTTTCTTT. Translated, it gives CASSPDQGTEAFF. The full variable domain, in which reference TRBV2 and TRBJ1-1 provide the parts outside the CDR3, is EPEVTQTPSHQVTQMGQEVILRCVPISNHLYFYWYRQILGQKVEFLVSFYNNEISEKSEIFDDQFSVERPDGSNFTLKIRSTKLEDSAMYFCASSPDQGTEAFFGQGTRLTVV.

The CDR3 loop is CASSLGRGSQPQHF. The CDR3 DNA reads as TGTGCCAGCAGCTTAGGAAGGGGAAGTCAGCCCCAGCATTTT. The chain joins TRBV7-6 to TRBJ1-5, with D possibly being TRBD1 (5 bases). The germline CDR1 and CDR2 sequences are SGHVS and FNYEAQ. V lost 1 base, J lost 6 bases, and 10 bases lay in between. The CDR3 runs 14 residues.

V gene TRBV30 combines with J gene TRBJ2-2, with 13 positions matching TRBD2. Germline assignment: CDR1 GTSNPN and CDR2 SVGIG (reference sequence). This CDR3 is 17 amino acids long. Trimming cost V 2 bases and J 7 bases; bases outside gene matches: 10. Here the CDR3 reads CAWSYWTSGSSNGELFF. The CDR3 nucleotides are TGTGCCTGGAGTTACTGGACTAGCGGGAGTAGTAACGGGGAGCTGTTTTTT.